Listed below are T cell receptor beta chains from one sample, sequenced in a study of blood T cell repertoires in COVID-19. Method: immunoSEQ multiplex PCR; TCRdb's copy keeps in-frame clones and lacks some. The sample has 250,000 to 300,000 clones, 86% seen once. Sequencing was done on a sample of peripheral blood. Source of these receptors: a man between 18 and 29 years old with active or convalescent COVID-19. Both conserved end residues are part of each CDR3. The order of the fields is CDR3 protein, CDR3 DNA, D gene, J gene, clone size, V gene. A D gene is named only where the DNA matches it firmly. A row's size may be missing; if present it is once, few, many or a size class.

cdr3_aa: CASGSTYQETQYF; cdr3_nt: TGTGCCAGCGGCTCGACTTACCAAGAGACCCAGTACTTC; d_call: -; j_call: TRBJ2-5; clone_size: -; v_call: TRBV28
cdr3_aa: CASSPRDWKNEQFF; cdr3_nt: TGTGCCAGCAGCCCCCGGGACTGGAAAAATGAGCAGTTCTTC; d_call: -; j_call: TRBJ2-1; clone_size: -; v_call: TRBV5-4
cdr3_aa: CASSWGGKLAKNIQYF; cdr3_nt: TGTGCCAGCAGCTGGGGAGGGAAACTAGCCAAAAACATTCAGTACTTC; d_call: TRBD2; j_call: TRBJ2-4; clone_size: -; v_call: TRBV5-6
cdr3_aa: CASSFWDRSNTEAFF; cdr3_nt: TGTGCCAGCAGCTTTTGGGACAGATCGAACACTGAAGCTTTCTTT; d_call: TRBD1; j_call: TRBJ1-1; clone_size: -; v_call: TRBV5-5
cdr3_aa: CAIMDGTGAYEQYF; cdr3_nt: TGTGCCATCATGGACGGGACTGGCGCCTACGAGCAGTACTTC; d_call: -; j_call: TRBJ2-7; clone_size: once; v_call: TRBV10-3
cdr3_aa: CASSPGMNTEAFF; cdr3_nt: TGTGCCAGCTCCCCGGGGATGAACACTGAAGCTTTCTTT; d_call: -; j_call: TRBJ1-1; clone_size: -; v_call: TRBV18
cdr3_aa: CASKPQGQGVGGYTF; cdr3_nt: TGTGCCAGCAAGCCACAGGGACAGGGGGTGGGTGGCTACACCTTC; d_call: TRBD1; j_call: TRBJ1-2; clone_size: -; v_call: TRBV6-5
cdr3_aa: CASSLGGFTYEQYF; cdr3_nt: TGTGCCAGCAGCTTGGGCGGGTTCACCTACGAGCAGTACTTC; d_call: -; j_call: TRBJ2-7; clone_size: -; v_call: TRBV5-4
cdr3_aa: CARVSFLNTEAFF; cdr3_nt: TGTGCCAGGGTGAGCTTTTTGAACACTGAAGCTTTCTTT; d_call: -; j_call: TRBJ1-1; clone_size: once; v_call: TRBV21-1
cdr3_aa: CASSQPGPLQFF; cdr3_nt: TGTGCCAGCAGCCAGCCGGGTCCACTTCAGTTCTTC; d_call: -; j_call: TRBJ2-1; clone_size: -; v_call: TRBV7-2
cdr3_aa: CASSDEGANTEAFF; cdr3_nt: TGTGCCAGCAGCGACGAGGGAGCCAACACTGAAGCTTTCTTT; d_call: -; j_call: TRBJ1-1; clone_size: -; v_call: TRBV9
cdr3_aa: CASSVERTGSYEQFF; cdr3_nt: TGTGCCAGCAGCGTAGAAAGGACAGGGTCTTACGAGCAGTTCTTC; d_call: TRBD1; j_call: TRBJ2-1; clone_size: -; v_call: TRBV9
cdr3_aa: CASSLDRVHEQYF; cdr3_nt: TGTGCCAGCTCTCTGGACAGGGTCCACGAGCAGTACTTC; d_call: TRBD1; j_call: TRBJ2-7; clone_size: -; v_call: TRBV18
cdr3_aa: CASSQDRSSGRHTQYF; cdr3_nt: TGTGCCAGCAGCCAAGATCGGTCTAGCGGGAGGCATACGCAGTATTTT; d_call: TRBD2; j_call: TRBJ2-3; clone_size: -; v_call: TRBV14
cdr3_aa: CASSRGGVYSNQPQHF; cdr3_nt: TGTGCCAGCAGCCGCGGGGGGGTCTATAGCAATCAGCCCCAGCATTTT; d_call: -; j_call: TRBJ1-5; clone_size: -; v_call: TRBV11-1
cdr3_aa: CASSLYASGGPNEQFF; cdr3_nt: TGTGCCAGCAGCCTGTATGCTAGCGGGGGGCCCAATGAGCAGTTCTTC; d_call: TRBD2; j_call: TRBJ2-1; clone_size: -; v_call: TRBV14